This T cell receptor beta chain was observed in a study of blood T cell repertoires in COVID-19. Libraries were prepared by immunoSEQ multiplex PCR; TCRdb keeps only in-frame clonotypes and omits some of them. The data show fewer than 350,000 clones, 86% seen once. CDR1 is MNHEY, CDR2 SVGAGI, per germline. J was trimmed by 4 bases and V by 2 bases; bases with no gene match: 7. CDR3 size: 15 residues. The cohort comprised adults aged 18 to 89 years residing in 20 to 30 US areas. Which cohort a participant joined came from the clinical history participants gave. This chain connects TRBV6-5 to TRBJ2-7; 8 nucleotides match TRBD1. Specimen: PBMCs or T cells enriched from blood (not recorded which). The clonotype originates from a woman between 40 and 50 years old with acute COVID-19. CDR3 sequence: CASSYPQGARYEQYF. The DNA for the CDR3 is TGTGCCAGCAGTTACCCTCAGGGGGCACGGTACGAGCAGTACTTC.